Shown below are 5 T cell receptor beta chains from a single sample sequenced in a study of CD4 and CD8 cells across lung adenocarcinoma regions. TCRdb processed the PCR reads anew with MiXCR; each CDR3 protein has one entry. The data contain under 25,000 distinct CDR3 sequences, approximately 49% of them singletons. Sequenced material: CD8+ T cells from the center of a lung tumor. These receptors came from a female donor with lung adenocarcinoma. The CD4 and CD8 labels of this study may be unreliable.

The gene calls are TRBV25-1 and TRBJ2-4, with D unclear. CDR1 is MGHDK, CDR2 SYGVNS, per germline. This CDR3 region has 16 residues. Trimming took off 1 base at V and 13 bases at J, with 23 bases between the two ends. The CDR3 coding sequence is TGTGCCAGCAGTGAATCTGCCGCGTCGAGCAAAGATACGCAGTACTTC. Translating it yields CASSESAASSKDTQYF.

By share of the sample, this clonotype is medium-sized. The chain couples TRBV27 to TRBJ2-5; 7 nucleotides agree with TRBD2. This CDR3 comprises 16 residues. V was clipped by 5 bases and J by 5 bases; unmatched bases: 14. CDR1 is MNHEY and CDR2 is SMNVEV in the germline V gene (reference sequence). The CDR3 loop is CASSRGVGLTRETQYF. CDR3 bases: TGTGCCAGCAGTCGGGGGGTAGGTCTCACACGGGAGACCCAGTACTTC.

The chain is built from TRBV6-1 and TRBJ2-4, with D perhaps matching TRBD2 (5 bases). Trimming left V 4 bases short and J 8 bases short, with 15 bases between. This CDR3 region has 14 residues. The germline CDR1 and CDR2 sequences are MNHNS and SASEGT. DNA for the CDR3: TGTGCCAGCAGTGCTTGGAGGCCTGGGGACATTCAGTACTTC. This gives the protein CASSAWRPGDIQYF.

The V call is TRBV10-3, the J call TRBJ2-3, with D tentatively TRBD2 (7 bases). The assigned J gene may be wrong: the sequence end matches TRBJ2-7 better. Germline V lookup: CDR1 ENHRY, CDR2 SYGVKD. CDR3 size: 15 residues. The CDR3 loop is CAVSEGGGEVETQYF. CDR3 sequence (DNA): TGTGCCGTGAGTGAGGGGGGGGGAGAGGTAGAGACGCAGTACTTC.

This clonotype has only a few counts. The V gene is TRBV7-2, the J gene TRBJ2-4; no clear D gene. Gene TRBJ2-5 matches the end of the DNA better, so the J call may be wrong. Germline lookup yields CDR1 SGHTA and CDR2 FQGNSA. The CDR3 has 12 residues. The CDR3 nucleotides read TGTGCCAGCAGCCGGTACGGGGAGACCCAGTACTTC. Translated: CASSRYGETQYF.